The clone carrying this T cell receptor beta chain has a count of ten or more. Its antigen is currently unknown. Study-wide points: In terms of TCR gene usage, tumor memory CD4+ T cells clustered together with blood and lymph node memory CD4+ cells, as well as with lymph node naive CD4+ cells. Larger-cohort validation covered only one TCR beta V-J rearrangement.

After constant-region reverse-primer amplification, full-length variable regions underwent semi-nested PCR with Nested Universal Primer A. TCRdb passed the 5' RACE reads through MiXCR, listing each CDR3 protein once. This table holds around 43,000 distinct CDR3 sequences, over 15% found once. The CDR3 totals 15 residues. CDR1 and CDR2 from the germline V gene are DFQATT and SNEGSKA (reference sequence). V was clipped by 0 bases and J by 1 base; unmatched bases: 3. The sequence was collected from a female donor with breast cancer. The chain employs TRBV20-1 and TRBJ2-1; 7 bases are a match to TRBD2. Sequenced input: naive CD4+ T cells sorted from a lymph node. The subset here: naive CD4+ T cells, CD4+CD45RA+CD25-. The CDR3 bases are TGCAGTGCTAGAGATCTGCGGGGGTCCTACAATGAGCAGTTCTTC. It encodes CSARDLRGSYNEQFF.